The 14 T cell receptor beta chains listed next were all sequenced from one sample in a study of human T cells and chemical hapten exposure. Time point: pre-sensitization, week 0. Treatment here: therapeutic diphenylcyclopropenone sensitization with weekly scalp DPC. TCRdb called the RACE reads again in MiXCR, with one record for every CDR3 protein. Of around 180,000 distinct CDR3 sequences listed, roughly 30% are singletons. The sample in question was whole blood, obtained in connection with sensitization to the hapten diphenylcyclopropenone (DPC). Receptor source: a woman aged 25 to 39 with alopecia areata. Some clones in this sample may be carry-over from other donors' samples.

This clonotype was counted only a few times. This chain uses TRBV28 with TRBJ2-1, with TRBD2 identical over 9 bases. The CDR3 has 18 residues. J was trimmed by 7 bases and V by 8 bases; bases with no gene match: 21. Looked up from germline, CDR1 is MDHEN and CDR2 is SYDVKM. DNA of the CDR3: TGTGCCAGCTCAAAGAGGCGGGGGGGTAAAAAAAGGAGTAATGAGCAGTTCTTC. This encodes CASSKRRGGKKRSNEQFF.

The CDR3 protein is CASSLAGVMSTEAFF. CDR3 nucleotide sequence: TGTGCCAGCAGCTTAGCGGGGGTTATGAGCACTGAAGCTTTCTTT. V is TRBV7-2 and J is TRBJ1-1; maybe TRBD1 (5 bases). The CDR3 has 15 amino acids. Per the germline V gene, CDR1 is SGHTA and CDR2 is FQGNSA. The V end was cut by 0 bases, the J end by 4 bases, with 12 bases between.

CDR3 protein: CASSLRAGGNQPQHF. As DNA, the CDR3 is TGTGCCAGCAGTTTAAGAGCGGGGGGCAATCAGCCCCAGCATTTT. The chain recombines TRBV12-3 or TRBV12-4 with TRBJ1-5, with D possibly being TRBD1 (5 bases). This CDR3 contains 15 residues. The V gene lost 2 bases and the J gene lost 2 bases, with 10 bases spanning the gap.

The chain uses TRBV24-1 and TRBJ2-2, with D tentatively TRBD1 (6 bases). This CDR3 has 13 amino acids. The germline V and J ends were trimmed by 7 bases and 2 bases, with 7 bases remaining between them. Looked up from germline, CDR1 is KGHDR and CDR2 is SFDVKD. The CDR3 region is CATRDSNTGELFF. The CDR3 coding sequence is TGTGCCACCAGGGACAGCAACACCGGGGAGCTGTTTTTT.

The J gene is TRBJ1-1, the V gene TRBV29-1, with D tentatively TRBD1 (6 bases). Germline V lookup: CDR1 SQVTM, CDR2 ANQGSEA. The V end was cut by 4 bases, the J end by 0 bases, with 12 bases between. The length of the CDR3 is 14 residues. The CDR3 loop is CSVVVGGLNTEAFF. CDR3 nucleotide sequence: TGCAGCGTTGTAGTGGGGGGGCTGAACACTGAAGCTTTCTTT.

The gene calls are TRBV9 and TRBJ1-4; D uncertain. CDR1 is SGDLS, CDR2 YYNGEE, per germline. The CDR3 has 12 amino acids. V was clipped by 0 bases and J by 10 bases, with 7 bases between them. Here the CDR3 reads CASSVEGGKLFF. CDR3 nucleotides: TGTGCCAGCAGCGTAGAAGGAGGAAAACTGTTTTTT.

The CDR3 DNA reads TGTGCCAGCAGTTTATCGGACGCCTCGGGGGAGACCCAGTACTTC. Translation: CASSLSDASGETQYF. The chain carries TRBV27 and TRBJ2-5; tentative D call: TRBD2 (5 bases). Germline CDR1 and CDR2: MNHEY and SMNVEV (reference sequence). The CDR3 loop spans 15 amino acids. Trimming cost V 0 bases and J 5 bases, with 13 bases left between them.

The chain recombines TRBV19 with TRBJ1-4; D is possibly TRBD1 (5 bases). The V gene lost 7 bases and the J gene lost 8 bases, with 17 bases spanning the gap. CDR1 is LNHDA and CDR2 is SQIVND in the germline V gene (reference sequence). CDR3 length: 14 amino acids. DNA of the CDR3: TGTGCCAGTAACGAGCGGGCAGACAGAGAAAAACTGTTTTTT. Amino acids: CASNERADREKLFF.

The genes are TRBV29-1 and TRBJ2-3; 10 bases line up with TRBD1. J lost 4 bases, V lost 2 bases, and 3 bases had no gene match. CDR3 length: 14 amino acids. The germline gives CDR1 SQVTM, CDR2 ANQGSEA. The DNA of the CDR3 is TGCAGCGTTGAACCGGGACAGGGGCCAGATACGCAGTATTTT. It codes for CSVEPGQGPDTQYF.

The V gene is TRBV28, the J gene TRBJ2-7; perhaps TRBD2 as D (7 bases). The CDR3 totals 13 residues. The germline V gene encodes CDR1 MDHEN and CDR2 SYDVKM. V lost 6 bases to trimming and J lost 5 bases, with 14 bases between them. CDR3 amino acids: CASSRGGGDEQYF. CDR3 sequence (DNA): TGTGCCAGCAGCCGTGGAGGGGGGGACGAGCAGTACTTC.

V gene TRBV27 combines with J gene TRBJ1-2; no definite D call. The CDR3 sequence is 12 residues long. Per the germline V gene, CDR1 is MNHEY and CDR2 is SMNVEV (reference sequence). Trimming pared 10 bases from V and 5 bases from J, leaving 14 bases between. Written as DNA, the CDR3 is TGTGCCACCCGTCGAGGCTTTTATGGCTACACCTTC. Encoded protein: CATRRGFYGYTF.

There are a few counts of this clonotype. The chain employs TRBV4-2 and TRBJ1-1; 7 bases fit TRBD1. Per the germline V gene, CDR1 is LGHNA and CDR2 is YNFKEQ. The trim removed 4 bases at V and 1 base at J, leaving 3 bases unmatched. The CDR3 totals 14 residues. CDR3 sequence: CASSRDRRNTEAFF. The DNA of the CDR3 is TGTGCCAGCAGCCGGGACAGAAGGAACACTGAAGCTTTCTTT.

This chain links TRBV20-1 with TRBJ2-3; D is unresolved. This CDR3 spans 13 amino acids. Germline V gene lookup returns CDR1 DFQATT and CDR2 SNEGSKA (reference sequence). V was pared by 7 bases and J by 0 bases, with 11 bases between. CDR3 sequence reads: CSEAVSSTDTQYF. CDR3 nucleotides: TGCAGTGAGGCCGTCTCTAGCACAGATACGCAGTATTTT.

This clonotype has only a few counts. This chain connects TRBV4-1 to TRBJ2-3, with TRBD2 matching over 12 bases. The CDR3 covers 17 residues. Germline CDR1 reads MGHRA; CDR2 reads YSYEKL. V was clipped by 1 base and J by 3 bases; unmatched bases: 5. CDR3 in amino acids: CASSQGLAGALTDTQYF. CDR3 in DNA: TGCGCCAGCAGCCAAGGACTAGCGGGAGCTCTAACAGATACGCAGTATTTT.